A single sample gave rise to the 30 T cell receptor beta chains below, sequenced in a study of Ad26.COV2.S vaccination and SARS-CoV-2 variants. Treatment in this sample: approximately 18 received Ad26.COV2.S at low or high dose, single or two shots; about 5 received placebo; per-sample allocation not given. At day 63 after the first vaccine or placebo injection, samples were drawn. TCRdb's copy holds only in-frame clones and misses some; the assay was immunoSEQ multiplex PCR. This repertoire shows 350,000 to 450,000 clones, about 83% found once; its top ten account for around 7%. Sequences were derived from peripheral blood, sampled in a trial of Ad26.COV2.S vaccine versus placebo. These TCRs come from a person between 18 and 59 years old who received the Ad26.COV2.S COVID-19 vaccine or a placebo.

The chain combines TRBV18 with TRBJ1-2; TRBD1 might be the D (6 bases). The CDR3 runs to 14 residues. Per the germline V gene, CDR1 is KGHSH and CDR2 is LQKENI. The germline V and J ends were trimmed by 3 bases and 4 bases, with 12 bases remaining between them. CDR3 region: CASSPEGVRYGYTF. In nucleotides, the CDR3 is TGTGCCAGCTCACCCGAGGGGGTGCGCTATGGCTACACCTTC.

This chain uses TRBV9 with TRBJ2-1; D gene unclear. The germline gives CDR1 SGDLS, CDR2 YYNGEE. The CDR3 runs 14 residues. V shed 0 bases and J shed 5 bases, with 9 bases lying between them. The DNA for the CDR3 is TGTGCCAGCAGCGTAGGGACCACTGACAATGAGCAGTTCTTC. It is translated as CASSVGTTDNEQFF. The whole variable domain, filled in from reference TRBV9 and TRBJ2-1, reads DSGVTQTPKHLITATGQRVTLRCSPRSGDLSVYWYQQSLDQGLQFLIQYYNGEERAKGNILERFSAQQFPDLHSELNLSSLELGDSALYFCASSVGTTDNEQFFGPGTRLTVL.

The rearrangement joins TRBV13 to TRBJ2-3; 9 nucleotides line up with TRBD1. Germline V gene data show CDR1 as PRHDT and CDR2 as FYEKMQ (reference sequence). Germline trimming cut 5 bases from V and 2 bases from J; bases unmatched to any gene: 8. The CDR3 is made up of 16 amino acids. The CDR3 sequence is CASSIRGQGFTDTQYF. In nucleotides, the CDR3 is TGTGCCAGCAGCATCCGAGGACAGGGGTTCACAGATACGCAGTATTTT. The whole variable domain, remainder taken from reference TRBV13 and TRBJ2-3, is AAGVIQSPRHLIKEKRETATLKCYPIPRHDTVYWYQQGPGQDPQFLISFYEKMQSDKGSIPDRFSAQQFSDYHSELNMSSLELGDSALYFCASSIRGQGFTDTQYFGPGTRLTVL.

The chain has TRBV27 and TRBJ2-6, with 7 positions matching TRBD2. Trimming cost V 6 bases and J 0 bases; bases outside gene matches: 8. The CDR3 contains 17 residues. CDR1 MNHEY and CDR2 SMNVEV come from the germline V gene (reference sequence). The CDR3 sequence is CASRGGSRSSGANVLTF. The DNA for the CDR3 is TGTGCCAGCAGGGGAGGGTCCAGGAGCTCTGGGGCCAACGTCCTGACTTTC.

The gene calls are TRBV7-3 and TRBJ1-2, with 8 bases matching TRBD1. Germline CDR1 and CDR2: SGHTA and FQGTGA. J was trimmed by 4 bases and V by 5 bases; bases with no gene match: 3. The CDR3 spans 13 residues. The CDR3 DNA is TGTGCCAGCAGCACCACAGGGGGCTATGGCTACACCTTC. It specifies CASSTTGGYGYTF.

Comments on this clone: Other DNA sequences in this specimen translate into the identical CDR3. The genes are TRBV6-2 or TRBV6-3 and TRBJ1-2; maybe TRBD1 (6 bases). Germline V CDR1 and CDR2: MNHEY, SVGEGT. The CDR3 covers 13 residues. Trimming left V 5 bases short and J 4 bases short, with 11 bases between. CDR3 sequence: CASSQDRRYGYTF. DNA of the CDR3: TGTGCCAGCAGTCAAGACAGGCGCTATGGCTACACCTTC.

The chain combines TRBV7-9 with TRBJ2-7; weak D call: TRBD2 (6 bases). CDR3 length equals 14 residues. Germline loops: CDR1 SEHNR, CDR2 FQNEAQ (reference sequence). V was cut by 3 bases and J by 1 base, with 10 bases left in between. CDR3 sequence (DNA): TGTGCCAGCAGCTTTGTTAGCGGATCCTACGAGCAGTACTTC. Translation: CASSFVSGSYEQYF.

This chain's CDR3 is CASIHRGGTEAFF. CDR3 nucleotide sequence: TGTGCCAGTATTCACAGGGGCGGGACTGAAGCTTTCTTT. The gene calls are TRBV19 and TRBJ1-1; 7 bases align to TRBD1. The CDR3 sequence is 13 residues long. Trimming at V came to 7 bases and at J to 5 bases, leaving 7 bases not matched to a gene. Per germline, CDR1 LNHDA and CDR2 SQIVND (reference sequence). Combining the CDR3 with reference TRBV19 and TRBJ1-1 gives the whole variable domain DGGITQSPKYLFRKEGQNVTLSCEQNLNHDAMYWYRQDPGQGLRLIYYSQIVNDFQKGDIAEGYSVSREKKESFPLTVTSAQKNPTAFYLCASIHRGGTEAFFGQGTRLTVV.

The J gene is TRBJ2-7, the V gene TRBV2, with 7 nucleotides matching TRBD1. Germline CDR1 is SNHLY and CDR2 is FYNNEI. The CDR3 is made up of 12 amino acids. The trim removed 9 bases at V and 2 bases at J, leaving 4 bases unmatched. The CDR3 sequence: CASLGQTYEQYF. For the CDR3, the DNA is TGTGCCAGTCTGGGACAGACCTACGAGCAGTACTTC.

The chain uses TRBV5-1 and TRBJ2-5, with D possibly TRBD1 on 5 matching bases. Trimming pared 1 base from V and 4 bases from J, leaving 5 bases between. CDR1 is SGHRS, CDR2 YFSETQ, per germline. There are 12 residues in the CDR3. CDR3 DNA: TGCGCCAGCAGCTTGACAGGAGAGACCCAGTACTTC. Its translation: CASSLTGETQYF.

The chain combines TRBV7-2 with TRBJ1-1; D unresolved. CDR1 and CDR2 from the germline V gene are SGHTA and FQGNSA. The CDR3 is 15 amino acids. The V end was cut by 4 bases, the J end by 1 base, with 13 bases between. CDR3 sequence reads: CASSSSGRRNTEAFF. In DNA form, the CDR3 reads TGTGCCAGCAGCTCGAGTGGACGGCGGAACACTGAAGCTTTCTTT. The complete variable domain, with remaining parts taken from reference TRBV7-2 and TRBJ1-1, reads GAGVSQSPSNKVTEKGKDVELRCDPISGHTALYWYRQSLGQGLEFLIYFQGNSAPDKSGLPSDRFSAERTGGSVSTLTIQRTQQEDSAVYLCASSSSGRRNTEAFFGQGTRLTVV.

CDR3 in DNA: TGTGCCAGCACCTTGGGTCGCAGCACTGAAGCTTTCTTT. It yields the protein CASTLGRSTEAFF. The chain links TRBV11-2 to TRBJ1-1, with no clear D. V gave up 7 bases and J gave up 4 bases, with 13 bases separating them. Per the germline V gene, CDR1 is SGHAT and CDR2 is FQNNGV. This CDR3 is 13 amino acids long.

The CDR3 region is CASSPLWNTEAFF. CDR3 nucleotide sequence: TGCGCCAGCAGCCCCCTGTGGAACACTGAAGCTTTCTTT. The rearrangement links TRBV4-1 to TRBJ1-1; D is unclear. Germline V gene sequence: CDR1 MGHRA, CDR2 YSYEKL. The germline V and J ends were trimmed by 4 bases and 1 base, with 7 bases remaining between them. The CDR3 totals 13 residues.

The CDR3 DNA follows: TGTGCCAGCAGCCCAGGGGCAGATACGCAGTATTTT. This encodes CASSPGADTQYF. The chain couples TRBV5-4 to TRBJ2-3, with D perhaps matching TRBD1 (6 bases). Germline V lookup: CDR1 SGHNT, CDR2 YYREEE (reference sequence). Trimming pared 4 bases from V and 4 bases from J, leaving 7 bases between. This CDR3 contains 12 residues.

This clone has just a few counts. The V and J genes are TRBV19 and TRBJ1-6; D is unresolved. The V gene's germline CDR1 is LNHDA and CDR2 SQIVND (reference sequence). The CDR3 runs to 12 residues. Trimming left V 9 bases short and J 3 bases short, with 6 bases between. The CDR3 reads CASSFYNSPLHF. The CDR3 nucleotides are TGTGCCAGCAGCTTCTATAATTCACCCCTCCACTTT.

The chain has TRBV13 and TRBJ2-5, with D perhaps matching TRBD2 (7 bases). The length of the CDR3 is 16 residues. The V and J ends lost 8 bases and 3 bases respectively, with 22 bases between them. CDR1 is PRHDT, CDR2 FYEKMQ, per germline (reference sequence). CDR3 nucleotides: TGTGCCAGCTTATCTGGGGGCGGGAGCCTTAAAGAGACCCAGTACTTC. As protein: CASLSGGGSLKETQYF.

This clone was seen ten or more times. V is TRBV4-3 and J is TRBJ2-7, with 15 bases aligning to TRBD2. J was trimmed by 4 bases and V by 0 bases; bases with no gene match: 1. This CDR3 region has 16 residues. Germline V gene lookup returns CDR1 LGHNA and CDR2 YSLEER. Here the CDR3 DNA reads TGCGCCAGCAGCCAAGATGGGACTAGCGGGGGGTACGAGCAGTACTTC. This sequence encodes CASSQDGTSGGYEQYF.

The chain carries TRBV19 and TRBJ2-3; TRBD2 is a possible D gene (7 bases). The germline V gene has CDR1 LNHDA and CDR2 SQIVND (reference sequence). This CDR3 region has 13 residues. V was trimmed by 7 bases and J by 5 bases, leaving 13 bases between them. CDR3 sequence (DNA): TGTGCCAGTAACGGGGGGCAAGGAGATACGCAGTATTTT. Translated, it gives CASNGGQGDTQYF. The whole variable domain, remainder taken from reference TRBV19 and TRBJ2-3, is DGGITQSPKYLFRKEGQNVTLSCEQNLNHDAMYWYRQDPGQGLRLIYYSQIVNDFQKGDIAEGYSVSREKKESFPLTVTSAQKNPTAFYLCASNGGQGDTQYFGPGTRLTVL.

This CDR3 is CASSLVDAGEAFF. For the CDR3, the DNA is TGTGCCAGCAGCTTAGTTGACGCAGGTGAAGCTTTCTTT. This rearrangement joins TRBV7-3 to TRBJ1-1; D call uncertain. CDR1 is SGHTA, CDR2 FQGTGA, per germline. Trimming removed 2 bases from V and 7 bases from J, with 11 bases in between. CDR3 length: 13 residues.

This chain joins TRBV5-1 and TRBJ2-2, with D perhaps TRBD2 (5 bases). Trimming shortened V by 4 bases and J by 6 bases, and 13 bases separated the two germline ends. Per the germline V gene, CDR1 is SGHRS and CDR2 is YFSETQ. The CDR3 totals 14 residues. The DNA for the CDR3 is TGCGCCAGCAGCGAGGGCCTTGGGGCCGGGGAGCTGTTTTTT. Translation gives CASSEGLGAGELFF.

The chain joins TRBV28 to TRBJ1-1; D is possibly TRBD1 (5 bases). Looked up from germline, CDR1 is MDHEN and CDR2 is SYDVKM. V lost 10 bases, J lost 1 base, and 16 bases lay in between. The CDR3 runs 14 residues. The CDR3 protein is CATNKRQGNTEAFF. CDR3 bases: TGTGCCACTAACAAGAGGCAGGGGAACACTGAAGCTTTCTTT.

The chain carries TRBV28 and TRBJ1-1; D is ambiguous. This CDR3 has 14 amino acids. Germline V gives CDR1 MDHEN, CDR2 SYDVKM. Trimming took off 2 bases at V and 3 bases at J, with 10 bases between the two ends. CDR3 residues: CASSLIPAHTEAFF. DNA for the CDR3: TGTGCCAGCAGTTTAATCCCGGCACACACTGAAGCTTTCTTT.

The chain has TRBV18 and TRBJ1-1; 8 bases map to TRBD1. From germline, CDR1 is KGHSH and CDR2 LQKENI. This CDR3 is 16 amino acids long. V trimming: 3 bases; J trimming: 5 bases; junction bases outside the gene matches: 11. The CDR3: CASSPQLSRGQTEAFF. In nucleotides, the CDR3 is TGTGCCAGCTCACCTCAGTTAAGCAGGGGGCAGACTGAAGCTTTCTTT.

The chain joins TRBV4-3 to TRBJ1-6; 9 bases map to TRBD1. The CDR3 loop spans 17 amino acids. The germline gives CDR1 LGHNA, CDR2 YSLEER. J lost 11 bases, V lost 0 bases, and 11 bases had no gene match. The CDR3 loop is CASSQDRRGTGRAPLHF. In DNA, the CDR3 is TGCGCCAGCAGCCAAGATAGGCGGGGGACAGGGAGGGCACCCCTCCACTTT.

Written as DNA, the CDR3 is TGTGCCAGCAGTTACGGGACAGTGAGGGAGCAGTACTTC. It translates to CASSYGTVREQYF. V gene TRBV12-3 or TRBV12-4 combines with J gene TRBJ2-7, with 7 bases matching TRBD1. The length of the CDR3 is 13 residues. V was pared by 4 bases and J by 7 bases, with 7 bases of the junction left unmatched.

The rearrangement links TRBV11-1 to TRBJ2-5; the match to TRBD2 covers 7 bases. The germline V gene encodes CDR1 SGHAT and CDR2 FQDESV (reference sequence). The CDR3 is made up of 13 amino acids. After removal of 8 bases from V and 5 bases from J, the junction contained 8 bases not matched to a gene. This CDR3 is CASGRVVAETQYF. The CDR3 nucleotides are TGTGCCAGCGGGAGGGTAGTGGCGGAGACCCAGTACTTC.

This sequence joins TRBV19 and TRBJ2-5; no definite D call. The germline V gene encodes CDR1 LNHDA and CDR2 SQIVND (reference sequence). The CDR3 is 10 amino acids. V gave up 6 bases and J gave up 6 bases, with 5 bases separating them. The CDR3 DNA reads TGTGCCAGTAGGTGTCAGACCCAGTACTTC. Translating gives CASRCQTQYF.

This clone appeared a few times. The chain is built from TRBV5-5 and TRBJ1-5; 9 bases agree with TRBD1. From germline, CDR1 is SGHKS and CDR2 YYEKEE (reference sequence). The ends lost 4 bases at V and 7 bases at J; junction bases unmatched: 15. The CDR3 is made up of 17 amino acids. The CDR3 region has the DNA TGTGCCAGCAGCCGAGCACTCCCGGGACAGGGAACGCAGCCCCAGCATTTT. Translated: CASSRALPGQGTQPQHF.

The chain joins TRBV5-1 to TRBJ1-2; no firm D call. The CDR3 length is 12 residues. Germline values: CDR1 SGHRS, CDR2 YFSETQ. Trimming cost V 0 bases and J 12 bases, with 12 bases left between them. The CDR3 protein is CASSLAGVDDTF. In DNA, the CDR3 is TGCGCCAGCAGCTTGGCTGGGGTTGACGACACCTTC.

The chain employs TRBV27 and TRBJ1-3; 9 bases line up with TRBD1. Germline assignment: CDR1 MNHEY and CDR2 SMNVEV (reference sequence). This CDR3 region has 14 residues. The trim removed 6 bases at V and 4 bases at J, leaving 4 bases unmatched. The CDR3 loop reads CASRRTGEGNTIYF. CDR3 sequence (DNA): TGTGCCAGCAGGAGGACAGGGGAAGGAAACACCATATATTTT.